Included here is one T cell receptor (beta chain) sequence, with context. This sample was included in a study of blood T cell repertoires in COVID-19. Overall study: The origin of the acute and convalescent COVID-19 samples was the United States, Italy and Spain. From T cells, B-cell-depleted T cells, or PBMCs came the material, which was cDNA or gDNA.

Methods used by the authors: Reference gene primer amplification yielded estimated nucleated cell counts. Sequenced by immunoSEQ multiplex PCR; TCRdb stores in-frame clones only, minus some. The DNA gave D and trimming, while V, J and clone size come from that table. The sample consists of some 97,000 clones, about 90% of them appearing once. V lost 4 bases and J 0 bases, leaving 16 bases between the germline ends. Germline V gene lookup returns CDR1 SGHKS and CDR2 YYEKEE (reference sequence). The CDR3 extends over 16 amino acids. What was sequenced was peripheral blood. This clonotype was obtained from a human donor in a cohort sampled during active COVID-19. The chain has TRBV5-5 and TRBJ1-1; TRBD1 is a possible D gene (5 bases). CDR3 DNA: TGTGCCAGCAGCACTCTATCGACAGATTTGAACACTGAAGCTTTCTTT. Protein: CASSTLSTDLNTEAFF.